Listed below are T cell receptor beta chains from one sample, sequenced in a study of blood T cells in healthy people across ages. TCRdb reprocessed the 5' RACE reads with MiXCR, giving one entry per CDR3 protein. The sample records 600,000 or so distinct CDR3 sequences, roughly 20% being singletons. The sequenced material came from blood. Receptor source: a man aged 65 to 85 in good health. Each CDR3 is given without its conserved first and last residue.

j_gene | v_gene | CDR3aa
. | TRBV20-1 | SAKWTSGRAIEQF
TRBJ1-1 | TRBV14 | ASSPPGTLVTEAF
TRBJ1-1 | TRBV20-1 | SARSRGLSEAF
TRBJ2-3 | TRBV29-1 | SVDRQGTDTQY
TRBJ1-4 | TRBV5-8 | ASSLIRGEKLF
TRBJ2-2 | TRBV7-2 | ASRMTGIIAGELF
TRBJ1-2 | TRBV7-2 | ASSSRDRGVGYT
TRBJ1-4 | TRBV11-2 | ASSLSDNEKLF
TRBJ1-5 | TRBV6-2/TRBV6-3 | ASSREGAGNQPQH
TRBJ2-7 | TRBV9 | ASSETSSYEQY
TRBJ2-4 | TRBV14 | ASSRGTGKPSNIQY
TRBJ2-6 | TRBV9 | ASSHDRFFSGANVLT
TRBJ2-7 | TRBV20-1 | SAPTSREQY
TRBJ2-1 | TRBV4-1 | ASSPLAGGVNEQF
TRBJ2-2 | TRBV25-1 | ASTQGTGELF
TRBJ2-1 | TRBV20-1 | SAYDTNEQF
TRBJ1-1 | TRBV7-2 | ASSLGTGGRTEAF
TRBJ2-1 | TRBV7-8 | ASSLWPGSDNEQF
TRBJ1-1 | TRBV5-1 | ASSLAWKGRTEAF
TRBJ2-4 | TRBV9 | ASSVGGGAKNIQY
TRBJ2-7 | TRBV20-1 | SGRGKYEQY
TRBJ2-4 | TRBV13 | ASSLGQPKAKNIQY
TRBJ1-2 | TRBV27 | ASSPYSTGYGYGYT
TRBJ2-5 | TRBV7-2 | ASSLAGLAGVTV
TRBJ2-1 | TRBV24-1 | ATSDSLGTSGRRRNEQF
TRBJ1-4 | TRBV2 | ASSELQGAGEKLF
TRBJ2-2 | TRBV12-3/TRBV12-4 | ASSLALKRNTGELF
TRBJ2-1 | TRBV10-1 | ASGGSWNEQF
TRBJ1-2 | TRBV18 | ASSPALDSHGYT
TRBJ2-7 | TRBV5-1 | ASSLQTGSGNEQY
TRBJ1-2 | TRBV5-1 | ASSSTGFYGYT
TRBJ2-1 | TRBV20-1 | SARERTSPSYNEQF
. | TRBV18 | ASSPQGSAGYNEQF
TRBJ2-7 | TRBV2 | ASSQLASGSYEQY
TRBJ1-5 | TRBV24-1 | ATSDLERGNQPQH
TRBJ1-1 | TRBV12-3/TRBV12-4 | ASKLDTDTEAF
TRBJ1-1 | TRBV3-1 | ASSQDIRAEAF
TRBJ2-5 | TRBV5-1 | ASSSSSGDGETQY
TRBJ2-1 | TRBV5-1 | ASSLSALAGGFNEQF
TRBJ1-1 | TRBV5-5 | ASSLVGRAMTEAF
TRBJ2-1 | TRBV25-1 | ASRPLDGAGYNEQF